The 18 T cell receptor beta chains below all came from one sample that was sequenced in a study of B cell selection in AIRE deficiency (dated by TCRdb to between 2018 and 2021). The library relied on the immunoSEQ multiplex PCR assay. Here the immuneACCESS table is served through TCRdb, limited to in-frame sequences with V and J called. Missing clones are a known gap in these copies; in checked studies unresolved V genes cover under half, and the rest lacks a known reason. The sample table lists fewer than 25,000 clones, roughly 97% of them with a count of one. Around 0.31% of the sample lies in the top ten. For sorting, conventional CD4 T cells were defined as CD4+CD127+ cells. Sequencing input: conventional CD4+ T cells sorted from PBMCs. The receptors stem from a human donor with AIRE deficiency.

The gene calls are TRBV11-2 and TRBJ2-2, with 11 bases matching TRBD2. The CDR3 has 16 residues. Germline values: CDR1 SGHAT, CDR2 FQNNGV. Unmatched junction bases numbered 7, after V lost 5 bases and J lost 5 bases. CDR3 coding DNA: TGTGCCAGCAGCCTTACTAGCGGGAGTGGGACCGGGGAGCTGTTTTTT. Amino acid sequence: CASSLTSGSGTGELFF.

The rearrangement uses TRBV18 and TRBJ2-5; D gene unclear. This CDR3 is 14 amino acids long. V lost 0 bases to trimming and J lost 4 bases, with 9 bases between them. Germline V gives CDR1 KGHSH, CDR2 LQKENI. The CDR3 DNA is TGTGCCAGCTCACCACCGCGAGTCCTAGAGACCCAGTACTTC. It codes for CASSPPRVLETQYF.

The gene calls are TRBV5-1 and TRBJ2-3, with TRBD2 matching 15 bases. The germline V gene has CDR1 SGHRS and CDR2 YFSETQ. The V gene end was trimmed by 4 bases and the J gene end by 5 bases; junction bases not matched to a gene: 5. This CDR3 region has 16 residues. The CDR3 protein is CASSLGLAGGLDTQYF. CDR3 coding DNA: TGCGCCAGCAGCCTAGGACTAGCGGGAGGGTTAGATACGCAGTATTTT.

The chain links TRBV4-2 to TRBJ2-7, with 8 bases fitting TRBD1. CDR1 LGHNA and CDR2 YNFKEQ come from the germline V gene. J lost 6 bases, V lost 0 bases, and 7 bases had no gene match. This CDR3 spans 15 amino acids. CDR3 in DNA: TGTGCCAGCAGCCAAGATGAGCAGGGGGCGCGCGAGCAGTACTTC. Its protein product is CASSQDEQGAREQYF.

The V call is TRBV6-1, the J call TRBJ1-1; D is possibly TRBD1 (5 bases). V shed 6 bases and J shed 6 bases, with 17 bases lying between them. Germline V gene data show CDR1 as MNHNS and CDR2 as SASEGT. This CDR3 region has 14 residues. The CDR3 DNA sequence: TGTGCCAGCAGCTCGGTGGGGGGAGTTGCTGAAGCTTTCTTT. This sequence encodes CASSSVGGVAEAFF.

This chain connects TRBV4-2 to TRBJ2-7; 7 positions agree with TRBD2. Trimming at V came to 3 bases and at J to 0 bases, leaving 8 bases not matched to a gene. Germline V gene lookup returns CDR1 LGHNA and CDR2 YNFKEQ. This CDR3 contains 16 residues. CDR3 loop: CASSQAERGISYEQYF. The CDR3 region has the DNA TGTGCCAGCAGCCAGGCCGAGCGGGGAATCTCCTACGAGCAGTACTTC.

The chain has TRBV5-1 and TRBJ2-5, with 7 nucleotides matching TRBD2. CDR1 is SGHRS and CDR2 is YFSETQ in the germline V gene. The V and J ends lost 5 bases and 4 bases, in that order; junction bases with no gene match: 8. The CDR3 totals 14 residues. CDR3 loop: CASRPGGSLETQYF. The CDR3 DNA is TGCGCCAGCAGGCCGGGCGGGAGTCTAGAGACCCAGTACTTC.

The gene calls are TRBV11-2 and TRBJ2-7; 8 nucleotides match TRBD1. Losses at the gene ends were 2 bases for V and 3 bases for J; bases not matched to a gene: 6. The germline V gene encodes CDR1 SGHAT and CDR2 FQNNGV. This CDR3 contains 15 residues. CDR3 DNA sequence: TGTGCCAGCAGCTTACGGGCGGACAGGGTCTACGAGCAGTACTTC. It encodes CASSLRADRVYEQYF.

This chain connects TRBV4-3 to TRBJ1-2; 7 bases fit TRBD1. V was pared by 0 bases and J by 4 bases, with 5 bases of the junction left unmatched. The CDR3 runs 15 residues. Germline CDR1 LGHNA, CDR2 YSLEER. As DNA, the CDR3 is TGCGCCAGCAGCCAAGATCCGGACAGGAGCTATGGCTACACCTTC. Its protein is CASSQDPDRSYGYTF.

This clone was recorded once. DNA of the CDR3: TGCGCCAGCAGCTTGGTTACCGGGACAGGGGCAGATACGCAGTATTTT. Translated: CASSLVTGTGADTQYF. The gene calls are TRBV5-1 and TRBJ2-3; TRBD1 matches at 10 bases. This CDR3 region has 16 residues. CDR1 is SGHRS and CDR2 is YFSETQ in the germline V gene. J was trimmed by 4 bases and V by 0 bases; bases with no gene match: 5.

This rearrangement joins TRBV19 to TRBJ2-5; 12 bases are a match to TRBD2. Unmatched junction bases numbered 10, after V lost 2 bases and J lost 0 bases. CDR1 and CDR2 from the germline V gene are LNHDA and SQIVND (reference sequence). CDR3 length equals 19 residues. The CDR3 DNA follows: TGTGCCAGTAGTATAAGGGGACTAGCGGGCGACAGCTACCAAGAGACCCAGTACTTC. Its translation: CASSIRGLAGDSYQETQYF. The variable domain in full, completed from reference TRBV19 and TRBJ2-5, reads DGGITQSPKYLFRKEGQNVTLSCEQNLNHDAMYWYRQDPGQGLRLIYYSQIVNDFQKGDIAEGYSVSREKKESFPLTVTSAQKNPTAFYLCASSIRGLAGDSYQETQYFGPGTRLLVL.

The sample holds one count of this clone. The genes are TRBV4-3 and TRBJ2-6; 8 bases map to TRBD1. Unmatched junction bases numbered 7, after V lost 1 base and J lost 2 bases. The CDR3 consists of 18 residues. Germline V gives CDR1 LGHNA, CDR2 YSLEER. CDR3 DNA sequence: TGCGCCAGCAGCCAAGGCTACAGGGGGTCCGCTGGGGCCAACGTCCTGACTTTC. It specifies CASSQGYRGSAGANVLTF.

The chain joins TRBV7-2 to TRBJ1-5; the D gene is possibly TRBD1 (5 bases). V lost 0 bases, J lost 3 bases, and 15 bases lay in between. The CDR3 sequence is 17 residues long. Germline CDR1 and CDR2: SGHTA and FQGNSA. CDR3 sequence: CASSLALVWDHNQPQHF. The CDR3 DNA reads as TGTGCCAGCAGCTTAGCGCTGGTGTGGGACCACAATCAGCCCCAGCATTTT.

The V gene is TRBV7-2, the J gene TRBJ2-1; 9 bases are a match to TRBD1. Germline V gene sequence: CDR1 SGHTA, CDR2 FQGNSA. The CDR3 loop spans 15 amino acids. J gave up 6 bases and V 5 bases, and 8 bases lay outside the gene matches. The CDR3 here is CASSGTGGAFNEQFF. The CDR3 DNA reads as TGTGCCAGCAGCGGTACAGGGGGCGCATTCAATGAGCAGTTCTTC. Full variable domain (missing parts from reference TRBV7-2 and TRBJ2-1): GAGVSQSPSNKVTEKGKDVELRCDPISGHTALYWYRQSLGQGLEFLIYFQGNSAPDKSGLPSDRFSAERTGGSVSTLTIQRTQQEDSAVYLCASSGTGGAFNEQFFGPGTRLTVL.

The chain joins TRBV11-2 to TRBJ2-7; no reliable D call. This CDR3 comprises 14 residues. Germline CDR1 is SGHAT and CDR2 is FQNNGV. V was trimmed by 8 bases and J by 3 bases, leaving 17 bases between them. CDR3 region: CASAPTTGGYEQYF. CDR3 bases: TGTGCCAGCGCCCCTACAACGGGCGGCTACGAGCAGTACTTC.

The CDR3 DNA is TGCGCCAGCAGTGCTCCGGGACGGGGGGTTCGGGAGCAGTACTTC. Translated, it gives CASSAPGRGVREQYF. V usage is TRBV4-1 and J usage is TRBJ2-7, with TRBD2 matching 7 bases. The CDR3 is made up of 15 amino acids. V dropped 6 bases and J dropped 7; count of bases not matched to a gene: 15. Looked up from germline, CDR1 is MGHRA and CDR2 is YSYEKL.

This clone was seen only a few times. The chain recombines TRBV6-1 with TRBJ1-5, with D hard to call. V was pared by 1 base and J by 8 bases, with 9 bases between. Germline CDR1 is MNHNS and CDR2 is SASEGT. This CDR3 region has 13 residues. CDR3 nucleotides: TGTGCCAGCAGTGAAGGGGTACCCGAGCCCCAGCATTTT. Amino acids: CASSEGVPEPQHF.

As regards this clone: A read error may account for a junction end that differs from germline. CDR3 protein: CASSLDRENEQYF. CDR3 sequence (DNA): TGCGCCAGCAGTTTGGACAGGGAGAACGAGCAGTACTTC. This chain joins TRBV5-1 and TRBJ2-7; 8 bases match TRBD1. Germline-derived CDR1 and CDR2 are SGHRS and YFSETQ. The CDR3 runs to 13 residues.